These 21 T cell receptor beta chains were sequenced from one sample in a study of shared clonotypes between healthy human individuals. TCRdb keeps only in-frame clones here, not all; method: immunoSEQ multiplex PCR. The table includes about 96,000 clones, over 40% detected once. Source material: PBMCs. The receptors come from a woman in her 40s in good health. Some clones in this sample may be carry-over from other donors' samples.

The V gene is TRBV9, the J gene TRBJ2-7, with D unresolved. The ends were cut back, 0 bases at V and 3 bases at J, with 10 bases in the middle. The CDR3 sequence is 14 residues long. Germline V gives CDR1 SGDLS, CDR2 YYNGEE. The CDR3 nucleotides read TGTGCCAGCAGCGTAGGGGCAGGAGACTACGAGCAGTACTTC. Protein: CASSVGAGDYEQYF.

This clone occurred many times. V is TRBV18 and J is TRBJ1-1; D is ambiguous. The CDR3 loop spans 14 amino acids. Trimming left V 6 bases short and J 0 bases short, with 11 bases between. Germline-derived CDR1 and CDR2 are KGHSH and LQKENI. CDR3 loop: CASSAEFVNTEAFF. The CDR3 DNA reads as TGTGCCAGCTCCGCTGAATTCGTGAACACTGAAGCTTTCTTT.

In this sample, this clone turned up once. The gene calls are TRBV28 and TRBJ1-4, with no clear D. V gave up 3 bases and J gave up 7 bases, with 15 bases separating them. The CDR3 is 15 amino acids. The germline V gene encodes CDR1 MDHEN and CDR2 SYDVKM. CDR3: CASSFTSGWGEKLFF. The CDR3 DNA sequence: TGTGCCAGCAGTTTCACCTCCGGGTGGGGTGAAAAACTGTTTTTT.

The CDR3 nucleotides read TGTGCCAGCAGTCCTCCCCAAGGGGGCCGGAACACCATATATTTT. Its protein product is CASSPPQGGRNTIYF. The rearrangement uses TRBV28 and TRBJ1-3, with 7 bases lining up with TRBD1. Germline V lookup: CDR1 MDHEN, CDR2 SYDVKM. Trimming removed 5 bases from V and 7 bases from J; junction bases left unmatched: 11. The CDR3 contains 15 residues.

The J gene is TRBJ2-7, the V gene TRBV15, with 9 bases lining up with TRBD1. The CDR3 length is 18 residues. Per germline, CDR1 LNHNV and CDR2 YYDKDF (reference sequence). Trimming took 3 bases from V and 1 from J; bases not matched to a gene: 13. CDR3 protein: CATSRFAGQGVSSYEQYF. CDR3 bases: TGTGCCACCAGCAGGTTTGCGGGACAGGGTGTAAGTTCCTACGAGCAGTACTTC.

This clone was observed at least ten times. The V call is TRBV10-2, the J call TRBJ2-1; 11 nucleotides agree with TRBD2. J lost 13 bases, V lost 6 bases, and 5 bases had no gene match. This CDR3 is built from 12 residues. Germline values: CDR1 WSHSY, CDR2 SAAADI. The CDR3 spells CASSKLAGVQFF. The CDR3 DNA follows: TGCGCCAGCAGCAAACTAGCGGGAGTACAGTTCTTC.

Details on this clone: One base away lies a much larger clone, so this may be a sequencing read error. This rearrangement joins TRBV28 to TRBJ1-5, with D hard to call. This CDR3 contains 16 residues. V gave up 6 bases and J gave up 5 bases, with 20 bases separating them. CDR1 and CDR2 from the germline V gene are MDHEN and SYDVKM. This chain's CDR3 is CASRKSGSFSHQPQHF. The CDR3 DNA sequence: TGTGCCAGCAGGAAATCGGGCAGTTTTTCCCATCAGCCCCAGCATTTT.

This chain joins TRBV5-4 and TRBJ2-5, with a tentative D call TRBD2 (5 bases). There are 16 residues in the CDR3. Per the germline V gene, CDR1 is SGHNT and CDR2 is YYREEE (reference sequence). Deletions cut 2 bases from V and 1 base from J, with 15 bases between. The CDR3 sequence is CASSFRLTAGQETQYF. The CDR3 DNA follows: TGTGCCAGCAGCTTTAGGCTCACGGCGGGCCAAGAGACCCAGTACTTC.

This clone turned up a few times. The chain uses TRBV11-2 and TRBJ2-7; 9 positions match TRBD2. This CDR3 is 15 amino acids long. Germline loops: CDR1 SGHAT, CDR2 FQNNGV. Trimming at V came to 5 bases and at J to 2 bases, leaving 7 bases not matched to a gene. CDR3 nucleotides: TGTGCCAGCAGCCTACTAGCGGGCATAACCTACGAGCAGTACTTC. Translation: CASSLLAGITYEQYF.

This clone was found many times. The chain has TRBV6-6 and TRBJ2-7, with D unclear. The CDR3 has 11 residues. The V end was cut by 6 bases, the J end by 5 bases, with 8 bases between. Germline V gene lookup returns CDR1 MNHNY and CDR2 SVGAGI (reference sequence). The CDR3 spells CASRKGDEQYF. Written as DNA, the CDR3 is TGTGCCAGCAGGAAGGGCGACGAGCAGTACTTC.

About this clone itself: An end of the junction does not agree with germline; a read error may underlie this. The chain carries TRBV7-9 and TRBJ2-3; 7 bases fit TRBD2. Germline CDR1 reads SEHNR; CDR2 reads FQNEAQ (reference sequence). This CDR3 has 15 residues. The CDR3 protein is CASSQDMGGRDTQYF. In nucleotides, the CDR3 is TGCGCCAGCAGCCAGGACATGGGAGGGAGGGATACGCAGTATTTT.

This clone was counted many times. This sample includes further DNA sequences coding for the same CDR3. The CDR3 DNA follows: TGTGCCTGGGGAAATGAAAAACTGTTTTTT. It specifies CAWGNEKLFF. The chain joins TRBV30 to TRBJ1-4; D is ambiguous. The CDR3 covers 10 residues. V lost 5 bases, J lost 5 bases, and 3 bases lay in between. Germline V CDR1 and CDR2: GTSNPN, SVGIG (reference sequence).

This clone was seen repeatedly, ten times or more. V usage is TRBV18 and J usage is TRBJ2-7; unclear D gene. The ends were cut back, 4 bases at V and 1 base at J, with 11 bases in the middle. This CDR3 region has 14 residues. Germline V CDR1 and CDR2: KGHSH, LQKENI. CDR3 coding DNA: TGTGCCAGCTCACAGGAAGACGGATCCTACGAGCAGTACTTC. It specifies CASSQEDGSYEQYF.

This sequence joins TRBV7-2 and TRBJ2-7, with D possibly TRBD2 on 6 matching bases. The germline CDR1 and CDR2 sequences are SGHTA and FQGNSA. This CDR3 comprises 13 residues. V was shortened by 6 bases and J by 4 bases, with 13 bases between the two germline ends. The chain's CDR3 is CASRAGTQYEQYF. The CDR3 DNA reads TGTGCCAGCAGGGCCGGGACTCAATACGAGCAGTACTTC.

The chain combines TRBV7-8 with TRBJ2-1; 9 bases line up with TRBD2. This CDR3 has 15 residues. The germline V gene encodes CDR1 SGHVS and CDR2 FQNEAQ. V gave up 5 bases and J gave up 3 bases; unmatched junction bases: 5. CDR3 sequence reads: CASSKTSGLYNEQFF. The CDR3 region has the DNA TGTGCCAGCAGCAAGACTAGCGGACTCTACAATGAGCAGTTCTTC.

The rearrangement links TRBV5-1 to TRBJ2-4; 7 bases fit TRBD1. This CDR3 spans 12 amino acids. V shed 3 bases, J shed 8 bases, and the junction held 2 bases outside the gene matches. Germline V gives CDR1 SGHRS, CDR2 YFSETQ. CDR3 DNA sequence: TGCGCCAGCAGCTCTGGACAGGACATTCAGTACTTC. Amino acids: CASSSGQDIQYF.

This clone was recorded many times. The chain links TRBV7-2 to TRBJ2-1; D unclear. V was clipped by 5 bases and J by 2 bases, with 13 bases between them. This CDR3 is built from 15 residues. Germline loops: CDR1 SGHTA, CDR2 FQGNSA. The CDR3 region has the DNA TGTGCCAGCAGCGAAGCCGGTCCGACCTACAATGAGCAGTTCTTC. Its translation: CASSEAGPTYNEQFF. The variable domain in full, completed from reference TRBV7-2 and TRBJ2-1, reads GAGVSQSPSNKVTEKGKDVELRCDPISGHTALYWYRQSLGQGLEFLIYFQGNSAPDKSGLPSDRFSAERTGGSVSTLTIQRTQQEDSAVYLCASSEAGPTYNEQFFGPGTRLTVL.

Only a few counts were recorded for this clone. Additional DNA sequences in this sample encode the identical CDR3. The V gene is TRBV7-8, the J gene TRBJ2-5; TRBD2 aligns across 8 bases. The CDR3 totals 17 residues. With V trimmed by 2 bases and J by 5 bases, 13 bases remained unmatched. CDR1 and CDR2 from the germline V gene are SGHVS and FQNEAQ. In DNA form, the CDR3 reads TGTGCCAGCAGCTTATCCCTTTCCGGGAGGGCCGGCGAGACCCAGTACTTC. Protein product: CASSLSLSGRAGETQYF.

A few counts support this clone. The chain combines TRBV18 with TRBJ2-7, with unresolved D. Trimming removed 3 bases at V and 6 bases at J, with 9 bases between. Germline assignment: CDR1 KGHSH and CDR2 LQKENI. The CDR3 totals 12 residues. The CDR3 reads CASSPGTSEQYF. In DNA form, the CDR3 reads TGTGCCAGCTCACCGGGTACGAGCGAGCAGTACTTC. Complete variable domain (other parts from reference TRBV18 and TRBJ2-7): NAGVMQNPRHLVRRRGQEARLRCSPMKGHSHVYWYRQLPEEGLKFMVYLQKENIIDESGMPKERFSAEFPKEGPSILRIQQVVRGDSAAYFCASSPGTSEQYFGPGTRLTVT.

The chain joins TRBV5-1 to TRBJ2-1, with 8 bases identical to TRBD2. With V trimmed by 0 bases and J by 6 bases, 5 bases remained unmatched. The CDR3 sequence is 15 residues long. From germline, CDR1 is SGHRS and CDR2 YFSETQ. The chain's CDR3 is CASSLAGTRRNEQFF. The CDR3 nucleotides read TGCGCCAGCAGCTTGGCAGGGACTAGACGCAATGAGCAGTTCTTC.

This chain links TRBV6-6 with TRBJ2-7; D is undetermined. Germline CDR1 reads MNHNY; CDR2 reads SVGAGI (reference sequence). The CDR3 loop spans 13 amino acids. Trimming stripped 6 bases from V and 7 bases from J, with 16 bases between. The chain's CDR3 is CASSNGHLGEQYF. CDR3 nucleotides: TGTGCCAGCAGCAACGGGCATCTGGGAGAGCAGTACTTC.